The 5 T cell receptor beta chains listed next were all sequenced from one sample in a study of cytomegalovirus exposure and HLA in healthy donors. Primers: 60 Vbeta forward and 13 Jbeta reverse. The protocol was immunoSEQ multiplex PCR, while the TCRdb copy is restricted to in-frame clones and leaves out a portion. The sample records 140,000 or so clones, about a tenth being singletons. The sequencing input was PBMCs. The receptors here all came from a male donor in good health and CMV-seronegative.

The J gene is TRBJ2-1, the V gene TRBV19, with D possibly TRBD1 on 5 matching bases. The CDR3 loop spans 13 amino acids. Trimming stripped 10 bases from V and 4 bases from J, with 14 bases between. Germline V CDR1 and CDR2: LNHDA, SQIVND (reference sequence). The CDR3 loop reads CATSSDSYNEQFF. The CDR3 region has the DNA TGTGCCACCTCTTCTGACAGTTACAATGAGCAGTTCTTC.

J is TRBJ2-7 and V is TRBV2, with D uncertain. Trimming took off 0 bases at V and 9 bases at J, with 12 bases between the two ends. Germline CDR1 and CDR2: SNHLY and FYNNEI. This CDR3 comprises 13 residues. CDR3 sequence reads: CASSEARSSVQYF. CDR3 DNA: TGTGCCAGCAGTGAAGCCCGTTCCTCGGTGCAGTACTTC. Drawing the rest from reference TRBV2 and TRBJ2-7, the complete variable domain is EPEVTQTPSHQVTQMGQEVILRCVPISNHLYFYWYRQILGQKVEFLVSFYNNEISEKSEIFDDQFSVERPDGSNFTLKIRSTKLEDSAMYFCASSEARSSVQYFGPGTRLTVT.

This clone was seen only a few times. The V call is TRBV4-3, the J call TRBJ2-1; TRBD2 matches at 11 bases. The germline gives CDR1 LGHNA, CDR2 YSLEER. The trim removed 4 bases at V and 9 bases at J, leaving 11 bases unmatched. The CDR3 is 16 residues long. In nucleotides, the CDR3 is TGCGCCAGCAGCCGAAACGATCTAGCGGGGGGCTTTGAGCAGTTCTTC. Residues: CASSRNDLAGGFEQFF.

V is TRBV29-1 and J is TRBJ2-7; a possible D gene is TRBD1 (7 bases). The CDR3 consists of 13 residues. The V gene lost 7 bases and the J gene lost 1 base, with 14 bases spanning the gap. Looked up from germline, CDR1 is SQVTM and CDR2 is ANQGSEA. CDR3 DNA: TGCAGCGGCTACGCAGGGGGGTCCTACGAGCAGTACTTC. Translation: CSGYAGGSYEQYF.

The rearrangement joins TRBV9 to TRBJ1-1; D may be TRBD1 (6 bases). The CDR3 consists of 15 residues. Per the germline V gene, CDR1 is SGDLS and CDR2 is YYNGEE. Trimming shortened V by 0 bases and J by 1 base, and 10 bases separated the two germline ends. CDR3 amino acids: CASSVAGQQNTEAFF. The CDR3 region has the DNA TGTGCCAGCAGCGTAGCAGGACAGCAGAACACTGAAGCTTTCTTT.